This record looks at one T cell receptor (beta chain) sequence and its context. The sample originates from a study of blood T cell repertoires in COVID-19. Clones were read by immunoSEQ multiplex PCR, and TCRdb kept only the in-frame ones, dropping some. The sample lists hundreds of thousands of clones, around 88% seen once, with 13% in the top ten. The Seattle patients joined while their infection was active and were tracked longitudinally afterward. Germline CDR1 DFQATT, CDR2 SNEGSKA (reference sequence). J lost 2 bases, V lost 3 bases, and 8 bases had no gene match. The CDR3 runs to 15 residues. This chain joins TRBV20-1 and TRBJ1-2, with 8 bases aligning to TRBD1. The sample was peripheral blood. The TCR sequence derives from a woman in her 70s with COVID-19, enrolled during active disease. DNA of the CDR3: TGCAGTGCTAGTTATGGGGGACAGGCAAACTATGGCTACACCTTC. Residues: CSASYGGQANYGYTF.